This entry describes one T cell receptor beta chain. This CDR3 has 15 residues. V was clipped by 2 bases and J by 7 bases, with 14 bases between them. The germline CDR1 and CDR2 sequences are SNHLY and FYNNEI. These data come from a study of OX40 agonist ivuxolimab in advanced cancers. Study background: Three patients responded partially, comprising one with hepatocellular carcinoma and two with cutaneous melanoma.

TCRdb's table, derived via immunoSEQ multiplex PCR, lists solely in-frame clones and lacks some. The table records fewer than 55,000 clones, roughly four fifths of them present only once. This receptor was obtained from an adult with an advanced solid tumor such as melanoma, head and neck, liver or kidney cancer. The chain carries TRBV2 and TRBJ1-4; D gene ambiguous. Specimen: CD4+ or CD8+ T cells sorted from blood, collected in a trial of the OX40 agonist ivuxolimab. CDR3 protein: CASSERTEVGEKLFF. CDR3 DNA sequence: TGTGCCAGCAGTGAACGAACAGAGGTGGGTGAAAAACTGTTTTTT. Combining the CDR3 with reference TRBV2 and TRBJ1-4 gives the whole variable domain EPEVTQTPSHQVTQMGQEVILRCVPISNHLYFYWYRQILGQKVEFLVSFYNNEISEKSEIFDDQFSVERPDGSNFTLKIRSTKLEDSAMYFCASSERTEVGEKLFFGSGTQLSVL.